Each of the 27 T cell receptor beta chains below was sequenced from the same sample in a study of a mutant IDH1 vaccine in newly diagnosed glioma. Sequencing used immunoSEQ multiplex PCR; TCRdb keeps in-frame clones, though not all of them. The table lists tens of thousands of clones, roughly 78% of them singletons. Time point in this sample: baseline, week 1 (first vaccination visit). As to treatment: pre-vaccination baseline after standard-of-care therapy. The sample in question was PBMCs, obtained from a glioma patient treated with radiotherapy, temozolomide or both. Receptors were obtained from a middle-aged man with glioma.

There are a few counts of this clone. The chain employs TRBV6-1 and TRBJ2-1, with 11 positions matching TRBD2. After removal of 2 bases from V and 7 bases from J, the junction contained 7 bases not matched to a gene. This CDR3 comprises 16 residues. CDR1 MNHNS and CDR2 SASEGT come from the germline V gene. Here the CDR3 reads CASSENLAGGGNEQFF. DNA for the CDR3: TGTGCCAGCAGTGAAAATCTAGCGGGGGGCGGTAATGAGCAGTTCTTC.

The rearrangement links TRBV18 to TRBJ1-1; 7 bases align to TRBD1. V shed 6 bases and J 0 bases; nucleotides not matched to a gene: 4. CDR3 length: 14 amino acids. Per germline, CDR1 KGHSH and CDR2 LQKENI. The CDR3 DNA reads as TGTGCCAGCTCGTCGACAGGGATGAACACTGAAGCTTTCTTT. Amino acids: CASSSTGMNTEAFF.

The rearrangement uses TRBV6-5 and TRBJ1-2, with D unclear. The V and J ends lost 7 bases and 0 bases respectively, with 9 bases between them. Germline V gene data show CDR1 as MNHEY and CDR2 as SVGAGI. The CDR3 has 13 amino acids. The CDR3 nucleotides are TGTGCCAGCAAACGGTTAGCTAACTATGGCTACACCTTC. Translation gives CASKRLANYGYTF.

This clone was recorded many times. The chain combines TRBV6-5 with TRBJ1-6, with TRBD1 as a possible D gene (6 bases). From germline, CDR1 is MNHEY and CDR2 SVGAGI. Trimming took 2 bases from V and 6 from J, leaving 11 bases between them. CDR3 length equals 15 residues. CDR3 bases: TGTGCCAGCAGTTACCGACAGGACTTTAATTCACCCCTCCACTTT. It codes for CASSYRQDFNSPLHF.

This chain uses TRBV10-3 with TRBJ1-5; D gene unclear. Germline V CDR1 and CDR2: ENHRY, SYGVKD. V was cut by 0 bases and J by 2 bases, with 11 bases left in between. The CDR3 is made up of 16 amino acids. The CDR3 DNA is TGTGCCATCAGTGAGTCCGGGAGTTGGGGCAATCAGCCCCAGCATTTT. Protein product: CAISESGSWGNQPQHF.

This rearrangement joins TRBV6-6 to TRBJ2-5; a weak D match, TRBD2 (7 bases). CDR1 MNHNY and CDR2 SVGAGI come from the germline V gene (reference sequence). This CDR3 contains 14 residues. The V end was cut by 7 bases, the J end by 1 base, with 13 bases between. CDR3 sequence (DNA): TGTGCCAGCAAGGCGGGGGCCCTCCAAGAGACCCAGTACTTC. This sequence encodes CASKAGALQETQYF.

J is TRBJ2-2 and V is TRBV30, with no clear D. V was clipped by 1 base and J by 5 bases, with 11 bases between them. The CDR3 contains 14 residues. Germline values: CDR1 GTSNPN, CDR2 SVGIG (reference sequence). CDR3 bases: TGTGCCTGGAGTGGTGTTAGTAGAACCGGGGAGCTGTTTTTT. Encoded protein: CAWSGVSRTGELFF.

This chain joins TRBV19 and TRBJ1-5; D is possibly TRBD1 (5 bases). Trimming shortened V by 4 bases and J by 7 bases, and 14 bases separated the two germline ends. The CDR3 spans 14 residues. Germline CDR1 and CDR2: LNHDA and SQIVND (reference sequence). The CDR3 DNA follows: TGTGCCAGTAGTAACAAGGACAATCTGCAGCCCCAGCATTTT. It is translated as CASSNKDNLQPQHF.

The rearrangement links TRBV19 to TRBJ2-1, with D perhaps TRBD2 (5 bases). The germline V and J ends were trimmed by 4 bases and 0 bases, with 13 bases remaining between them. The CDR3 sequence is 16 residues long. Germline lookup yields CDR1 LNHDA and CDR2 SQIVND (reference sequence). The CDR3 reads CASSTRLGDSYNEQFF. CDR3 bases: TGTGCCAGTAGTACGAGGCTCGGGGACTCCTACAATGAGCAGTTCTTC.

The chain combines TRBV9 with TRBJ1-5; D might be TRBD1 (5 bases). With 3 bases removed from V and 6 bases from J, the gap between germline ends came to 16 bases. The CDR3 sequence is 15 residues long. Germline V lookup: CDR1 SGDLS, CDR2 YYNGEE. CDR3: CASSGFREGSQPQHF. For the CDR3, the DNA is TGTGCCAGCAGCGGGTTCAGGGAAGGTAGTCAGCCCCAGCATTTT.

The V call is TRBV2, the J call TRBJ2-3; possible D gene TRBD1, 5 bases. The V end was cut by 10 bases, the J end by 5 bases, with 16 bases between. Germline V gene sequence: CDR1 SNHLY, CDR2 FYNNEI. The CDR3 extends over 13 amino acids. The CDR3 loop is CATDRAIQDTQYF. Here the CDR3 DNA reads TGTGCCACCGACAGAGCGATTCAAGATACGCAGTATTTT.

The V and J genes are TRBV10-3 and TRBJ1-2; the D is unclear. Trimming shortened V by 3 bases and J by 2 bases, and 7 bases separated the two germline ends. CDR1 and CDR2 from the germline V gene are ENHRY and SYGVKD. The CDR3 runs to 13 residues. CDR3 loop: CAISDPRNYGYTF. The DNA for the CDR3 is TGTGCCATCAGTGACCCCAGAAACTATGGCTACACCTTC.

V is TRBV7-9 and J is TRBJ1-4; D remains unclear. Germline V gene lookup returns CDR1 SEHNR and CDR2 FQNEAQ (reference sequence). The CDR3 consists of 14 residues. Deletions cut 1 base from V and 8 bases from J, with 11 bases between. CDR3 sequence (DNA): TGTGCCAGCAGCTTAGGGAGGGTGGGCGAAAAACTGTTTTTT. It is translated as CASSLGRVGEKLFF.

This rearrangement joins TRBV29-1 to TRBJ2-5; weak D call: TRBD2 (6 bases). Germline V gene lookup returns CDR1 SQVTM and CDR2 ANQGSEA. V was shortened by 6 bases and J by 3 bases, with 14 bases between the two germline ends. The length of the CDR3 is 13 residues. This CDR3 is CSVGPRREETQYF. CDR3 nucleotide sequence: TGCAGCGTAGGTCCTAGGAGGGAAGAGACCCAGTACTTC.

This clone was picked up one time. The chain carries TRBV2 and TRBJ2-2; D possibly corresponds to TRBD1 (6 bases). The CDR3 has 14 residues. V dropped 6 bases and J dropped 5 bases, with 13 bases sitting between them. Germline CDR1 is SNHLY and CDR2 is FYNNEI. CDR3 coding DNA: TGTGCCAGCAGGACAGGACAGACGACCGGGGAGCTGTTTTTT. Amino acids: CASRTGQTTGELFF. The full variable domain, its missing parts supplied by reference TRBV2 and TRBJ2-2, is EPEVTQTPSHQVTQMGQEVILRCVPISNHLYFYWYRQILGQKVEFLVSFYNNEISEKSEIFDDQFSVERPDGSNFTLKIRSTKLEDSAMYFCASRTGQTTGELFFGEGSRLTVL.

This clone was detected once. The V call is TRBV19, the J call TRBJ1-4; perhaps TRBD1 as D (5 bases). The CDR3 consists of 14 residues. V dropped 10 bases and J dropped 7 bases, with 19 bases sitting between them. The germline V gene has CDR1 LNHDA and CDR2 SQIVND (reference sequence). DNA of the CDR3: TGTGCCACCTCTGAGGGGATTGGGGCTGAAAAACTGTTTTTT. Its protein product is CATSEGIGAEKLFF.

The chain joins TRBV5-6 to TRBJ2-7; the match to TRBD1 covers 7 bases. Trimming at V came to 1 base and at J to 7 bases, leaving 8 bases not matched to a gene. CDR1 SGHDT and CDR2 YYEEEE come from the germline V gene. CDR3 length equals 14 residues. In nucleotides, the CDR3 is TGTGCCAGCAGCTTGTTGACAGGGCTCCAGGAGCAGTACTTC. It yields the protein CASSLLTGLQEQYF.

The V and J genes are TRBV6-5 and TRBJ1-2, with 9 positions matching TRBD1. The germline gives CDR1 MNHEY, CDR2 SVGAGI. CDR3 length: 13 residues. Trimming removed 7 bases from V and 6 bases from J; junction bases left unmatched: 6. The CDR3 here is CASINGQGNGYTF. DNA for the CDR3: TGTGCCAGCATCAACGGACAGGGGAATGGCTACACCTTC.

The CDR3 here is CASSLGRDTEAFF. Here the CDR3 DNA reads TGTGCCAGCAGTTTAGGACGGGACACTGAAGCTTTCTTT. The chain employs TRBV6-5 and TRBJ1-1; the D is unclear. Germline CDR1 MNHEY, CDR2 SVGAGI. The CDR3 spans 13 residues. Between the trimmed V and J ends, which lost 4 bases and 3 bases, there was a span of 9 bases.

The J gene is TRBJ2-3, the V gene TRBV7-2; D is ambiguous. Germline CDR1 reads SGHTA; CDR2 reads FQGNSA. The CDR3 spans 15 residues. V was trimmed by 3 bases and J by 1 base, leaving 11 bases between them. CDR3 DNA sequence: TGTGCCAGCAGCTTGCGGATCTGGGGCACAGATACGCAGTATTTT. It codes for CASSLRIWGTDTQYF. Full variable domain (missing parts from reference TRBV7-2 and TRBJ2-3): GAGVSQSPSNKVTEKGKDVELRCDPISGHTALYWYRQSLGQGLEFLIYFQGNSAPDKSGLPSDRFSAERTGGSVSTLTIQRTQQEDSAVYLCASSLRIWGTDTQYFGPGTRLTVL.

With respect to this clone: This CDR3 is missing its conserved last phenylalanine or tryptophan, likely due to a read error. The DNA is left out, because the CDR3 cannot be placed on it with certainty; the CDR3 is given as TCRdb lists it. The chain links TRBV4-3 to TRBJ1-3; the D call in the table, TRBD1, was not verified against the DNA. The CDR3 spans 8 residues, counting both ends. Germline CDR1 LGHNA, CDR2 YSLEER. This chain's CDR3 is CASSQSSR.

This chain joins TRBV25-1 and TRBJ2-7, with D hard to call. Per the germline V gene, CDR1 is MGHDK and CDR2 is SYGVNS. The V end was cut by 8 bases, the J end by 2 bases, with 13 bases between. The CDR3 length is 13 residues. In DNA form, the CDR3 reads TGTGCCAGCTCTACGGCGGTGCCCTACGAGCAGTACTTC. Translation: CASSTAVPYEQYF.

This sequence joins TRBV19 and TRBJ1-1, with D unresolved. V shed 6 bases and J shed 3 bases, with 5 bases lying between them. The CDR3 length is 11 residues. Germline CDR1 is LNHDA and CDR2 is SQIVND (reference sequence). CDR3 nucleotides: TGTGCCAGTAGGCGGGACACTGAAGCTTTCTTT. Its protein is CASRRDTEAFF.

The chain combines TRBV28 with TRBJ2-2; D unresolved. The CDR3 extends over 11 amino acids. The germline CDR1 and CDR2 sequences are MDHEN and SYDVKM. Trimming shortened V by 7 bases and J by 9 bases, and 9 bases separated the two germline ends. CDR3 bases: TGTGCCAGCAAGAACCCTCGGGAGCTGTTTTTT. Protein: CASKNPRELFF. Full variable domain (rest looked up from reference TRBV28 and TRBJ2-2): DVKVTQSSRYLVKRTGEKVFLECVQDMDHENMFWYRQDPGLGLRLIYFSYDVKMKEKGDIPEGYSVSREKKERFSLILESASTNQTSMYLCASKNPRELFFGEGSRLTVL.

The J gene is TRBJ2-5, the V gene TRBV27; no definite D call. The germline gives CDR1 MNHEY, CDR2 SMNVEV (reference sequence). The CDR3 length is 8 residues. V lost 3 bases and J lost 12, with 2 bases in between. The CDR3 coding sequence is TGTGCCAGCAGTTTGAAGTACTTC. This codes for CASSLKYF.

The chain has TRBV27 and TRBJ1-5; tentatively, D is TRBD1 (5 bases). Trimming took off 3 bases at V and 2 bases at J, with 14 bases between the two ends. Germline V gives CDR1 MNHEY, CDR2 SMNVEV (reference sequence). The CDR3 has 16 amino acids. CDR3: CASSLRGGLGNQPQHF. CDR3 nucleotides: TGTGCCAGCAGTTTGAGGGGAGGATTGGGCAATCAGCCCCAGCATTTT.

This rearrangement joins TRBV29-1 to TRBJ1-2; D gene unclear. In germline, CDR1 is SQVTM, CDR2 ANQGSEA. There are 13 residues in the CDR3. The ends were cut back, 2 bases at V and 3 bases at J, with 10 bases in the middle. CDR3 nucleotide sequence: TGCAGCGTTGAATTGGGCAGATACTATGGCTACACCTTC. It translates to CSVELGRYYGYTF. The whole variable domain, remainder taken from reference TRBV29-1 and TRBJ1-2, is SAVISQKPSRDICQRGTSLTIQCQVDSQVTMMFWYRQQPGQSLTLIATANQGSEATYESGFVIDKFPISRPNLTFSTLTVSNMSPEDSSIYLCSVELGRYYGYTFGSGTRLTVV.